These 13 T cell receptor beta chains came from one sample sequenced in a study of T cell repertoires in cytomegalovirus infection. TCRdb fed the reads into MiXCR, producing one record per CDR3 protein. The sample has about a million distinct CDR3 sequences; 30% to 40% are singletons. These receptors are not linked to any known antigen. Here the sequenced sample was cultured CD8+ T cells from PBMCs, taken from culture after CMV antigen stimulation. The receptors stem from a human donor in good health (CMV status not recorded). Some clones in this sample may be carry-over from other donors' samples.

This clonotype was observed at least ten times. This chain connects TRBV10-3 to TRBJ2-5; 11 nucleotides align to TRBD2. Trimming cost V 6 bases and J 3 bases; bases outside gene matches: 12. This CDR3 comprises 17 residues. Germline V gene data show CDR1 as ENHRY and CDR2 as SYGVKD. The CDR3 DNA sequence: TGTGCCATCAGGCTAGCGGGGGGATCCCCTTCGGAAGAGACCCAGTACTTC. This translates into CAIRLAGGSPSEETQYF.

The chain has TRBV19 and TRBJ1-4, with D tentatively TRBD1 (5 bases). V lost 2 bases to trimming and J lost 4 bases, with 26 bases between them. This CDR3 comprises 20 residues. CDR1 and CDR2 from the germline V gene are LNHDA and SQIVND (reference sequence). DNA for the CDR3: TGTGCCAGTAGTATAACGGACGTCCGGGACTCCAGCCCTCTTAATGAAAAACTGTTTTTT. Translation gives CASSITDVRDSSPLNEKLFF.

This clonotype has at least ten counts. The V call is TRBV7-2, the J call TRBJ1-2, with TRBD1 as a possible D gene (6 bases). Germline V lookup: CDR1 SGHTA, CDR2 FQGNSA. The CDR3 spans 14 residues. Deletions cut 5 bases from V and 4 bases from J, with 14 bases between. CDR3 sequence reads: CASSVRDTFYGYTF. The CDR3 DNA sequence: TGTGCCAGCAGCGTCCGGGACACCTTCTATGGCTACACCTTC.

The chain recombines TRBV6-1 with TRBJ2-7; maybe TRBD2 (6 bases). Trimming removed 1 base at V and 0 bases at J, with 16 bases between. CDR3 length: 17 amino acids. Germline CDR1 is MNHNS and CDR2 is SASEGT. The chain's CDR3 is CASSEGRAGRSSYEQYV. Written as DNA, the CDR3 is TGTGCCAGCAGTGAAGGGAGGGCCGGCAGAAGCTCCTACGAGCAGTACGTC.

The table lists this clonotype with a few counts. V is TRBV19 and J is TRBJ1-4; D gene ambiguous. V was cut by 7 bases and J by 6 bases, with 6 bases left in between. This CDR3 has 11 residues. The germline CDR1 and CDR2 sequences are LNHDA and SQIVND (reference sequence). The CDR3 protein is CASMTDEKLFF. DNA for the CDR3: TGTGCCAGTATGACGGATGAAAAACTGTTTTTT. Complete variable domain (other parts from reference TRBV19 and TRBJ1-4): DGGITQSPKYLFRKEGQNVTLSCEQNLNHDAMYWYRQDPGQGLRLIYYSQIVNDFQKGDIAEGYSVSREKKESFPLTVTSAQKNPTAFYLCASMTDEKLFFGSGTQLSVL.

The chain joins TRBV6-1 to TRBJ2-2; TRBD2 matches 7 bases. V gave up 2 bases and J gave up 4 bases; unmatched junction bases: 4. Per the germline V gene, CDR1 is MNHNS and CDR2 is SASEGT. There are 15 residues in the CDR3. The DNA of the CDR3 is TGTGCCAGCAGTGAACGTGGGGGGGTCACCGGGGAGCTGTTTTTT. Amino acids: CASSERGGVTGELFF.

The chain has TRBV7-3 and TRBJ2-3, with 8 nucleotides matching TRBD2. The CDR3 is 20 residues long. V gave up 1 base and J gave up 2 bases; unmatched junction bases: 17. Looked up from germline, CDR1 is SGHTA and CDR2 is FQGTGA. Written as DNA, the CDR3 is TGTGCCAGCAGCTTAAAAGCGGGGGTTCCCCTCGTATACCCCACAGATACGCAGTATTTT. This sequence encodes CASSLKAGVPLVYPTDTQYF.

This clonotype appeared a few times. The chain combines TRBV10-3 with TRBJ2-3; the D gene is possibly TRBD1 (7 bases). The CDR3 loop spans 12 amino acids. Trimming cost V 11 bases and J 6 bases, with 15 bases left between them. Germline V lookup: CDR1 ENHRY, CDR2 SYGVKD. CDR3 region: CAVGLQGDTQYF. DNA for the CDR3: TGTGCCGTCGGACTACAGGGGGATACGCAGTATTTT.

In nucleotides, the CDR3 is TGTGCCAGCAGTCCCGTGAGGGATAGCGGTAGCACAGATACGCAGTATTTT. Translating it yields CASSPVRDSGSTDTQYF. V and J are TRBV6-2 or TRBV6-3 and TRBJ2-3; perhaps TRBD2 as D (6 bases). V lost 5 bases and J 0 bases, leaving 18 bases between the germline ends. The CDR3 sequence is 17 residues long. Per the germline V gene, CDR1 is MNHEY and CDR2 is SVGEGT.

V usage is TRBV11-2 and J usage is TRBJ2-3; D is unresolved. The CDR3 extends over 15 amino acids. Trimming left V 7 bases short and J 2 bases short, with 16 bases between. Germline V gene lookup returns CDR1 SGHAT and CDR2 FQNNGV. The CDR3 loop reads CASMRTGSFTDTQYF. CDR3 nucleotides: TGTGCCAGCATGAGAACCGGGTCCTTCACAGATACGCAGTATTTT.

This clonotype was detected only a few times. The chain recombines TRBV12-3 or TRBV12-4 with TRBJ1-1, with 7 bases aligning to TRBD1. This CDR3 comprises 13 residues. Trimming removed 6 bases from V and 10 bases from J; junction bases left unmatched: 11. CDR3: CASREGAGVGAFF. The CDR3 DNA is TGTGCCAGCAGGGAGGGGGCTGGGGTAGGAGCTTTCTTT.

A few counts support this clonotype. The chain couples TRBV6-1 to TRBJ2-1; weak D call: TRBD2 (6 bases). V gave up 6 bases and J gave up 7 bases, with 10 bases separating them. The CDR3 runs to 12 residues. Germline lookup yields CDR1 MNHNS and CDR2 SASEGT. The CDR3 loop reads CASRVGGNEQFF. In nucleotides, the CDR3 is TGTGCCAGCAGGGTTGGAGGGAATGAGCAGTTCTTC.

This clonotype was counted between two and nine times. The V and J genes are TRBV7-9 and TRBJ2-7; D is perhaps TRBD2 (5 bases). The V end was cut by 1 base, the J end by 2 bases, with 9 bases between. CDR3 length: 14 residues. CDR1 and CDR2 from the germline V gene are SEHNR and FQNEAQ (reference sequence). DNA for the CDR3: TGTGCCAGCAGCTTAGACGGAGGCACCTACGAGCAGTACTTC. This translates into CASSLDGGTYEQYF.